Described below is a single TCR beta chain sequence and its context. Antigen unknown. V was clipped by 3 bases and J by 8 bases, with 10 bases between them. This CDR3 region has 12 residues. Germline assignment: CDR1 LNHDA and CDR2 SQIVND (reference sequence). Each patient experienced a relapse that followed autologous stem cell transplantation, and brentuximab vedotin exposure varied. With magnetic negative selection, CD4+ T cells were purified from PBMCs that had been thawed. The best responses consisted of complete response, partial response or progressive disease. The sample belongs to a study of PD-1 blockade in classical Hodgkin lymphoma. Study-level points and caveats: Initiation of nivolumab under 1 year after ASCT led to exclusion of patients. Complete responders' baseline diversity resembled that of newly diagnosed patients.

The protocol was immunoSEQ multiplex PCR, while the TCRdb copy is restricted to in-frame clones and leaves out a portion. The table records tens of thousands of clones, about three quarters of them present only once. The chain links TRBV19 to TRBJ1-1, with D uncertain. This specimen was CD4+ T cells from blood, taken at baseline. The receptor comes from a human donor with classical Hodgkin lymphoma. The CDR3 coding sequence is TGTGCCAGTAGTATGGTTGTCAGCGAAGCTTTCTTT. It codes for CASSMVVSEAFF.